This T cell receptor beta chain derives from a study of CD8 T cells in ankylosing spondylitis. TCRdb re-called the 5' RACE reads through MiXCR, storing one row per CDR3 protein. The repertoire holds approximately 200,000 distinct CDR3 sequences, with around 13% as singletons. This clonotype was detected a few times. The TCR comes from a male donor with ankylosing spondylitis or in good health (not recorded which). The sample taken for sequencing was blood, either unsorted or a sorted T cell fraction (not recorded which).

As DNA, the CDR3 is TGTGCCAGCAGTTTTCCCGGCCTCCGAGGCTACACCTTC. It translates to CASSFPGLRGYTF. V and J are TRBV12-3 or TRBV12-4 and TRBJ1-2; no clear D gene. The CDR3 extends over 13 amino acids. Trimming took 3 bases from V and 8 from J, leaving 13 bases between them.